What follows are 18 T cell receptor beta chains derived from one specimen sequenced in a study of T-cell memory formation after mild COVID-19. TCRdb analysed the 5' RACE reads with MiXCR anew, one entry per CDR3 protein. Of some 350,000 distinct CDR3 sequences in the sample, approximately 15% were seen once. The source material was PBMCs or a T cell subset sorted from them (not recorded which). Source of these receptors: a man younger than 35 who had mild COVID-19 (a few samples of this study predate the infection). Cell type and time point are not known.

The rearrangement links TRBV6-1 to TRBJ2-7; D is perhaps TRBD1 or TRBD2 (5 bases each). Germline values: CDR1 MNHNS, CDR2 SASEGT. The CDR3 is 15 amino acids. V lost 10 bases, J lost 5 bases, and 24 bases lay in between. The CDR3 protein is CATLLGFGGANEQYV. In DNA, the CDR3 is TGTGCCACTTTATTAGGGTTTGGGGGTGCAAACGAGCAGTACGTC.

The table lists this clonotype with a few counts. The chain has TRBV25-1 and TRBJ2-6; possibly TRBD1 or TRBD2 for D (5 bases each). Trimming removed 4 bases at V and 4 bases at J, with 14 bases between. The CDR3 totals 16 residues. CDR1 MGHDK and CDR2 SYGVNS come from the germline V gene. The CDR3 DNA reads TGTGCCAGCAGTGCCCCTGGGGGTGCCGGGGCCAACGTCCTGACTTTC. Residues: CASSAPGGAGANVLTF.

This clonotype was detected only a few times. This chain's CDR3 is CASTVGEEAQPQHF. The CDR3 coding sequence is TGTGCCAGCACCGTAGGGGAGGAGGCTCAGCCCCAGCATTTT. This chain joins TRBV6-6 and TRBJ1-5; D is possibly TRBD1 (5 bases). Germline V CDR1 and CDR2: MNHNY, SVGAGI (reference sequence). This CDR3 is built from 14 residues. V lost 7 bases and J 6 bases, leaving 16 bases between the germline ends.

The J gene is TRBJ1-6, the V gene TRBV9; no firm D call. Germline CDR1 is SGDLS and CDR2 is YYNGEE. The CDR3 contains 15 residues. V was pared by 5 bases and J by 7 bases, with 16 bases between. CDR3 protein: CASSTGRAGNSPLHF. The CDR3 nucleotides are TGTGCCAGCAGTACCGGACGGGCGGGAAATTCACCCCTCCACTTT. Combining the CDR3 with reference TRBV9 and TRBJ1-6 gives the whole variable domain DSGVTQTPKHLITATGQRVTLRCSPRSGDLSVYWYQQSLDQGLQFLIQYYNGEERAKGNILERFSAQQFPDLHSELNLSSLELGDSALYFCASSTGRAGNSPLHFGNGTRLTVT.

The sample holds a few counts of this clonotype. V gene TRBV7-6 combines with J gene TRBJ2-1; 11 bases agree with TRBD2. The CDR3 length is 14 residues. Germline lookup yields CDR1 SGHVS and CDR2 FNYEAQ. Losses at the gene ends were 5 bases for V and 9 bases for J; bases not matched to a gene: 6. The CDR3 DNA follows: TGTGCCAGCAGCATTAGCGGGGGGGCCAGTGAGCAGTTCTTC. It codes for CASSISGGASEQFF.

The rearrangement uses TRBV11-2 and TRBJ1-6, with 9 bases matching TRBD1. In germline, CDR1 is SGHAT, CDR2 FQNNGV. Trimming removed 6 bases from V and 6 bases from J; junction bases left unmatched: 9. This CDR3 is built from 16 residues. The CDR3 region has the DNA TGTGCCAGCAGGCGACCGGGACAGGGCTCTAATTCACCCCTCCACTTT. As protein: CASRRPGQGSNSPLHF.

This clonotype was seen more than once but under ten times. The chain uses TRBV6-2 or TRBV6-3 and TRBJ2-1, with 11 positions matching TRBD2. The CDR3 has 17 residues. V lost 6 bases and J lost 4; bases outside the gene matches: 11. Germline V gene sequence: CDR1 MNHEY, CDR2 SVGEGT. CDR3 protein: CASRNPPLAGGYNEQFF. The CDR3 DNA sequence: TGTGCCAGCAGAAACCCCCCCCTAGCGGGGGGTTACAATGAGCAGTTCTTC.

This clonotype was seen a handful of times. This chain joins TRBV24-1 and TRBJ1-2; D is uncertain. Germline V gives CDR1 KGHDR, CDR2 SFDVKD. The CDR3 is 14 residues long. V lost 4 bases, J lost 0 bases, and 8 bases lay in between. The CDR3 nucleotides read TGTGCCACCAGTGACCCCGGGACTAACTATGGCTACACCTTC. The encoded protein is CATSDPGTNYGYTF.

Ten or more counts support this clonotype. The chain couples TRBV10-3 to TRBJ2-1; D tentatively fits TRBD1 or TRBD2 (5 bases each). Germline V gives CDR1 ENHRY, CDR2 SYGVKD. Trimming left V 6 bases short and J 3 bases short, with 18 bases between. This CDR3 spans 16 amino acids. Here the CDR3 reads CAISSRGRSLYNEQFF. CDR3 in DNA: TGTGCCATCAGCAGCCGGGGCCGCTCCCTCTACAATGAGCAGTTCTTC.

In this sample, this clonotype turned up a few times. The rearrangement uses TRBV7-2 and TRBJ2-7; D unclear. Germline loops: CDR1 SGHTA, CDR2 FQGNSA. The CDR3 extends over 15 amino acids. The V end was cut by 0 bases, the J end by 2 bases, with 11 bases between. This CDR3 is CASSLAPGFTYEQYF. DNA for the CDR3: TGTGCCAGCAGCTTAGCGCCGGGCTTCACCTACGAGCAGTACTTC.

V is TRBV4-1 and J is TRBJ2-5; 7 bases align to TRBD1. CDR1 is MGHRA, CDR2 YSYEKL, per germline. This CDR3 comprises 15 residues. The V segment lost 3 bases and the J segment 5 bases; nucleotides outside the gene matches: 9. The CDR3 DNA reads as TGCGCCAGCAGCCAGGCTCCGACAGGGTACGAGACCCAGTACTTC. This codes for CASSQAPTGYETQYF.

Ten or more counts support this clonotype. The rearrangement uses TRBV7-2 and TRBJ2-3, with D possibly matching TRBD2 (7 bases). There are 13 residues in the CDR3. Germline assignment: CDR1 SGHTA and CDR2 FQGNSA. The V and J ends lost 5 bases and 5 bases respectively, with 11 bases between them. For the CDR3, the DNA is TGTGCCAGCAGCGGGGGGGCGGGAGATACGCAGTATTTT. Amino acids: CASSGGAGDTQYF.

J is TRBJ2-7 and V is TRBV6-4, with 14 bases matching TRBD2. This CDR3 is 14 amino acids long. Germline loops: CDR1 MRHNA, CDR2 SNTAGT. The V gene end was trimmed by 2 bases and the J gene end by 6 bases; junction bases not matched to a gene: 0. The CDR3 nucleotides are TGTGCCAGCAGTGACGGGACTAGCGGGGGCGAGCAGTACTTC. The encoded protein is CASSDGTSGGEQYF.

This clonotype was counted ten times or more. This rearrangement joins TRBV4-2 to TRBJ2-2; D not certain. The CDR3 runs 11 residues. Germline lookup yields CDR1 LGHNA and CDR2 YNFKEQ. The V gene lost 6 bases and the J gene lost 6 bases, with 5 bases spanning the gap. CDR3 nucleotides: TGTGCCAGCAGTGAGGCCGGGGAGCTGTTTTTT. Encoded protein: CASSEAGELFF.

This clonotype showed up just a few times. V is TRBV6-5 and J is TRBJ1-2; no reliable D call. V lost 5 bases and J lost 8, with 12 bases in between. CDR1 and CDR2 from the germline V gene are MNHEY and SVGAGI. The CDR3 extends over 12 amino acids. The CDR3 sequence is CASSDRTGGYTF. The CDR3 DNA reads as TGTGCCAGCAGTGATCGGACGGGGGGCTACACCTTC.

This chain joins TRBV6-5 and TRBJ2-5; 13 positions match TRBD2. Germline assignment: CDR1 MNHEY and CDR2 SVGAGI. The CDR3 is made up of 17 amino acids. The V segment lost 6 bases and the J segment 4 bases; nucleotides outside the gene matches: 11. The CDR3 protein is CASRQTSGGAVAETQYF. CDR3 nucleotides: TGTGCCAGCAGGCAAACTAGCGGGGGGGCGGTCGCAGAGACCCAGTACTTC.

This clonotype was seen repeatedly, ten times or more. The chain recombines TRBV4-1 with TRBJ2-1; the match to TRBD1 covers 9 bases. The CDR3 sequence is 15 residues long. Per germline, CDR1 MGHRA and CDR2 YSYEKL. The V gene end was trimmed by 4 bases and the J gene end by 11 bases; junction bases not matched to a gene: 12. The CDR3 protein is CASSPSGTGSTKQFF. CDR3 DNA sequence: TGCGCCAGCAGCCCTTCAGGGACAGGGTCGACGAAGCAGTTCTTC.

The CDR3 is CASSARSSAEQYF. As DNA, the CDR3 is TGTGCCAGTAGTGCGCGATCTAGCGCCGAGCAGTACTTC. This chain links TRBV19 with TRBJ2-7; D is perhaps TRBD2 (6 bases). Germline CDR1 LNHDA, CDR2 SQIVND (reference sequence). V lost 5 bases to trimming and J lost 6 bases, with 14 bases between them. There are 13 residues in the CDR3.